The clone carrying this T cell receptor (beta chain) was seen ten or more times. Its antigen is unidentified. These data originate in a study of T cells in Graves' hyperthyroidism and ophthalmopathy. Study-wide findings and caveats: Also found in blood were most expanded thyroid clonotypes above 0.001.

V was shortened by 6 bases and J by 2 bases, with 10 bases between the two germline ends. The germline V gene encodes CDR1 MNHNS and CDR2 SASEGT. The CDR3 runs to 14 residues. Patients aged 18 to 65 with hyperthyroidism were newly diagnosed, with duration under 2 months. Isolation of PBMCs was performed on 8.5 to 10 ml fresh peripheral blood. The TCR beta CDR3 regions underwent amplification using RNA transcripts as the source. Carried out on the TCR CDR3, a first-round RT-PCR used the HTBI primer set. MiXCR was run by TCRdb on the multiplex PCR reads, yielding one entry per CDR3 protein. The sample holds some 210,000 distinct CDR3 sequences, 15% to 20% seen once.

V gene TRBV6-1 combines with J gene TRBJ2-2; unclear D gene. The TCR sequence derives from a man aged 45 to 65 with Graves' hyperthyroidism. Sequenced input: blood. The CDR3 loop is CASSQDGNTGELFF. DNA for the CDR3: TGTGCCAGCAGCCAGGACGGAAACACCGGGGAGCTGTTTTTT.